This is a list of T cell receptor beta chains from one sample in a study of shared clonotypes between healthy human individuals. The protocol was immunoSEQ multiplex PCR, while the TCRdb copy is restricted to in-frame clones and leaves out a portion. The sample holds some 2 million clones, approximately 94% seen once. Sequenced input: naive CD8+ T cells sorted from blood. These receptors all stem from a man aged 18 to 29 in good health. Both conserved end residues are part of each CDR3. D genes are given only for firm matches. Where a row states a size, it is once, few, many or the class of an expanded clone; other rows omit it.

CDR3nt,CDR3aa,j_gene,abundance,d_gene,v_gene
TGTGCCAGCAGTGAAGCCGTGGGGTATGGCTACACCTTC,CASSEAVGYGYTF,TRBJ1-2,-,-,TRBV25-1
TGTGCCAGCAGTGAACCGGGGTTAACTGAAGCTTTCTTT,CASSEPGLTEAFF,TRBJ1-1,-,-,TRBV6-1
TGTGCCAGCAGTTCCCCTGGGGGGGGCAATCAGCCCCAGCATTTT,CASSSPGGGNQPQHF,TRBJ1-5,-,-,TRBV28
TGTGCCAGCTCACCAACCGAGATGAACACTGAAGCTTTCTTT,CASSPTEMNTEAFF,TRBJ1-1,-,-,TRBV18
TGTGCCAGCAGCTTAGATGCTTCGGCCGGGGAGCTGTTTTTT,CASSLDASAGELFF,TRBJ2-2,once,-,TRBV11-2
TGCGCCAGCAGCTTAACTAGCGGGGCTTACAATGAGCAGTTCTTC,CASSLTSGAYNEQFF,TRBJ2-1,-,TRBD2,TRBV5-1
TGTGCCAGCACCTTTTCAGCGGGGGCCACCTACGAGCAGTACTTC,CASTFSAGATYEQYF,TRBJ2-7,-,TRBD2,TRBV27
TGTGCCAGTAGCCCCACACCCGGCACTGAAGCTTTCTTT,CASSPTPGTEAFF,TRBJ1-1,-,-,TRBV19
TGTGCCAGCAGCGTAGATGGGGTCCAAGAGACCCAGTACTTC,CASSVDGVQETQYF,TRBJ2-5,-,-,TRBV9
TGTGCCAGCAGCTCCTGGACTAGCGGGGTCGCGGAGACCCAGTACTTC,CASSSWTSGVAETQYF,TRBJ2-5,-,TRBD2,TRBV7-2
TGTGCCTGGGACGGGACAGGGTCCATTCAGTACTTC,CAWDGTGSIQYF,TRBJ2-4,-,TRBD1,TRBV30
TGTGCCAGCAGTCCCGGGGGGGGCCACCAGCCCCAGCATTTT,CASSPGGGHQPQHF,TRBJ1-5,-,-,TRBV6-5
TGTGCCAGCGCCGGTCTAGCGGCTCCCTACGAGCAGTACTTC,CASAGLAAPYEQYF,TRBJ2-7,-,TRBD2,TRBV7-6
TGCGCCAGCAGCCAAGCCCCGCCCGGGGGGGGAATCGTCAACGTCCTGACTTTC,CASSQAPPGGGIVNVLTF,TRBJ2-6,-,TRBD2,TRBV4-1
TGTGCCAGCAGCTTAGCGGGGAGTTCACACTATGGCTACACCTTC,CASSLAGSSHYGYTF,TRBJ1-2,-,-,TRBV7-9
TGTGCCAGCAGCTTTAAAGCGGGGGGGGATCCAGATACGCAGTATTTT,CASSFKAGGDPDTQYF,TRBJ2-3,-,TRBD2,TRBV7-8
TGTGCCAGCAGCTTAGGCTCAGCAGGGGGCTACGAGCAGTACTTC,CASSLGSAGGYEQYF,TRBJ2-7,once,TRBD1,TRBV7-9
TGTGCCAGCAGCTCCGGGACAGGGGCCTACGAGCAGTACTTC,CASSSGTGAYEQYF,TRBJ2-7,-,TRBD1,TRBV7-2
TGTGCCAGCAGACTTTCCGGGACAGGGCAAGGAAACACCATATATTTT,CASRLSGTGQGNTIYF,TRBJ1-3,-,TRBD1,TRBV5-4
TGCGCCAGCAGCCAAGCCGTGGGGGCCTCCTACGAGCAGTACTTC,CASSQAVGASYEQYF,TRBJ2-7,-,-,TRBV4-3
TGCGCCAGCAGCTTGGTGACACAAAGCTCTGGAAACACCATATATTTT,CASSLVTQSSGNTIYF,TRBJ1-3,-,-,TRBV5-1
TGTGCCAGCAGTTGGTTCGCTACCACTGAAGCTTTCTTT,CASSWFATTEAFF,TRBJ1-1,-,-,TRBV27
TGCGCCAGCAGCCCCGGTGGCAGCCTCTACGAGCAGTACTTC,CASSPGGSLYEQYF,TRBJ2-7,-,-,TRBV5-1
TGCGCCAGCAGCCAAGAGCTGACTAGCGGGAGCCATGAGCAGTTCTTC,CASSQELTSGSHEQFF,TRBJ2-1,-,TRBD2,TRBV4-1
TGTGCCAGCAGTCCAGGACAGGGGGCCTTCTACGAGCAGTACTTC,CASSPGQGAFYEQYF,TRBJ2-7,-,TRBD1,TRBV27
TGTGCCAGCAGCTTTGGTAGCGGCCCCTACGAGCAGTACTTC,CASSFGSGPYEQYF,TRBJ2-7,-,-,TRBV11-2
TGTGCCAGCAGTTTACAGGGGGCATCCGGGGAGCTGTTTTTT,CASSLQGASGELFF,TRBJ2-2,-,TRBD1,TRBV27
TGTGCCATCAGTGGGACAGACTGGTTTACCTACGAGCAGTACTTC,CAISGTDWFTYEQYF,TRBJ2-7,-,-,TRBV10-3
TGCGCCAGCAGCCTTGAAGTAGCGGGGGGCACAGATACGCAGTATTTT,CASSLEVAGGTDTQYF,TRBJ2-3,-,TRBD2,TRBV4-1
TGTGCCAGCGGGATCGGGACAGGGGGCGCGGAGGAGCAGTTCTTC,CASGIGTGGAEEQFF,TRBJ2-1,-,TRBD1,TRBV6-5
TGTGCCAGTAGTATACTAGACCCCTTGGGGGAGCTGTTTTTT,CASSILDPLGELFF,TRBJ2-2,-,-,TRBV19
TGTGCCAGCAGTGAAATAGACGGGTACACTGAAGCTTTCTTT,CASSEIDGYTEAFF,TRBJ1-1,-,-,TRBV6-1
TGTGCCATCAGTGAATCGGGACAGGGGGCAGGCGAGCAGTACTTC,CAISESGQGAGEQYF,TRBJ2-7,-,TRBD1,TRBV10-3
TGTGCCAGCAGTTTACTAGCAGGAAATGAGCAGTTCTTC,CASSLLAGNEQFF,TRBJ2-1,-,-,TRBV28
TGTGCCCCGGGACAGGTGGTGGGGGAAAAACTGTTTTTT,CAPGQVVGEKLFF,TRBJ1-4,-,TRBD1,TRBV5-4
TGTGCCAGCAGTTTACAAGGGGGCTTGCATGGCTACACCTTC,CASSLQGGLHGYTF,TRBJ1-2,-,TRBD1,TRBV27
TGTGCCACAGCCGACAACACTGAAGCTTTCTTT,CATADNTEAFF,TRBJ1-1,-,-,TRBV19
TGTGCCACCAGCAGGACACCAGGACATTTTGAAGCTTTCTTT,CATSRTPGHFEAFF,TRBJ1-1,-,-,TRBV15
TGTGCCAGCAGCTCGATAGGGAACCAGCCCCAGCATTTT,CASSSIGNQPQHF,TRBJ1-5,once,-,TRBV28
TGTGCCAGCAGTTACTCGGTGGGACATAACTCCTACGAGCAGTACTTC,CASSYSVGHNSYEQYF,TRBJ2-7,-,-,TRBV6-5
TGTGCCAGCAGCCACGACACCACGGGGGAGGAGACCCAGTACTTC,CASSHDTTGEETQYF,TRBJ2-5,-,-,TRBV7-9